This T cell receptor (beta chain) was documented in a study of blood T cells in healthy people across ages. Germline V gives CDR1 SGHTA, CDR2 FQGNSA. This CDR3 region has 16 residues. V dropped 1 base and J dropped 2 bases, with 13 bases sitting between them. PCR was performed a second time for about 6 to 11 cycles using a sample-barcoded 5' primer and a J-beta primer mix. TCRdb re-called the 5' RACE reads through MiXCR, storing one row per CDR3 protein. The sample lists 1,800,000 or so distinct CDR3 sequences; 39% were seen once. The genes are TRBV7-2 and TRBJ2-3; D is unresolved. The receptor was isolated from a human donor in good health. Sequencing used blood. This CDR3 reads CASSLGRFAYTDTQYF. The DNA of the CDR3 is TGTGCCAGCAGCTTAGGCCGATTTGCTTACACAGATACGCAGTATTTT.